A selection of T cell receptor beta chains follows, all from one sample in a study of T-cell reconstitution after alpha-beta-depleted transplantation in children. TCRdb re-analysed the PCR reads in MiXCR, keeping a single row per CDR3 protein. The sample holds roughly 500,000 distinct CDR3 sequences, about 10% seen once. Source: PBMCs, taken before TCRalphabeta/CD19-depleted stem cell transplant. Every receptor here comes from a child aged 2 to 15 with inherited bone marrow failure, due to receive a stem cell transplant. The CDR3 runs from the conserved cysteine through the conserved F or W. The D gene is left open where the match is weak. Rows may omit the clone size; those that give it use once, few, many or a size class.

D: -; size: many; J: TRBJ2-1; V: TRBV20-1; CDR3: CSARDLSTGVRYNEQFF; DNA: TGCAGTGCTAGAGATCTCTCGACGGGAGTACGATACAATGAGCAGTTCTTC
D: TRBD1; size: many; J: TRBJ1-1; V: TRBV29-1; CDR3: CSVEGDRGRAFF; DNA: TGCAGCGTAGAAGGGGACAGGGGTCGAGCTTTCTTT
D: -; size: -; J: TRBJ1-4; V: TRBV6-1; CDR3: CASRGGWAEKLFF; DNA: TGTGCCAGCAGGGGGGGCTGGGCGGAAAAACTGTTTTTT
D: -; size: many; J: TRBJ2-7; V: TRBV4-3; CDR3: CASSQGGTSYEQYF; DNA: TGCGCCAGCAGCCAAGGGGGGACGTCCTACGAGCAGTACTTC
D: TRBD2; size: many; J: TRBJ2-2; V: TRBV6-2/TRBV6-3; CDR3: CASSRLALTGELFF; DNA: TGTGCCAGCAGCCGACTAGCGCTCACCGGGGAGCTGTTTTTT
D: TRBD2; size: few; J: TRBJ2-2; V: TRBV19; CDR3: CASGTSGSGELFF; DNA: TGTGCCAGCGGGACTAGCGGGAGCGGGGAGCTGTTTTTT
D: TRBD2; size: medium-sized; J: TRBJ2-5; V: TRBV29-1; CDR3: CSVGSGVQETQYF; DNA: TGCAGCGTCGGCAGCGGGGTCCAAGAGACCCAGTACTTC
D: -; size: many; J: TRBJ2-2; V: TRBV6-5; CDR3: CASSYSLGNTGELFF; DNA: TGTGCCAGCAGTTACAGCCTAGGGAACACCGGGGAGCTGTTTTTT
D: -; size: many; J: TRBJ1-4; V: TRBV27; CDR3: CASSLPGAGEKLFF; DNA: TGTGCCAGCAGTTTACCGGGGGCGGGCGAAAAACTGTTTTTT
D: -; size: many; J: TRBJ1-2; V: TRBV19; CDR3: CASSIAFPGHHYGYTF; DNA: TGTGCCAGTAGTATTGCCTTTCCGGGACACCACTATGGCTACACCTTC
D: -; size: -; J: TRBJ2-7; V: TRBV20-1; CDR3: CSFTGTFYEQYF; DNA: TGCAGTTTCACTGGGACTTTCTACGAGCAGTACTTC
D: TRBD1; size: -; J: TRBJ2-1; V: TRBV7-9; CDR3: CASSLLQGQGAPEQFF; DNA: TGTGCCAGCAGCCTCCTACAGGGACAGGGGGCGCCTGAGCAGTTCTTC
D: -; size: many; J: TRBJ1-1; V: TRBV10-3; CDR3: CAISDRARGTEAFF; DNA: TGTGCCATCAGTGACAGGGCGAGGGGCACTGAAGCTTTCTTT
D: -; size: many; J: TRBJ1-1; V: TRBV5-1; CDR3: CASSSQRREAFF; DNA: TGCGCCAGCAGCTCCCAACGCCGGGAAGCTTTCTTT
D: -; size: many; J: TRBJ2-1; V: TRBV7-9; CDR3: CASSLNLRSYNEQFF; DNA: TGTGCCAGCAGCTTAAACCTGCGCTCCTACAATGAGCAGTTCTTC
D: -; size: -; J: TRBJ2-2; V: TRBV29-1; CDR3: CSVAETSATGELFF; DNA: TGCAGCGTTGCCGAGACATCGGCCACCGGGGAGCTGTTTTTT
D: -; size: few; J: TRBJ2-1; V: TRBV28; CDR3: CASSSDWRQFF; DNA: TGTGCCAGCAGCTCCGATTGGAGGCAGTTCTTC